This T cell receptor beta chain was sequenced for a study of graft-versus-host responses after intestinal transplantation. TCRdb's copy holds only in-frame clones and misses some; the assay was immunoSEQ multiplex PCR. The sample has around 130,000 clones, approximately 94% seen once. Trimming removed 4 bases from V and 4 bases from J; junction bases left unmatched: 8. From germline, CDR1 is SGHTA and CDR2 FQGNSA. The CDR3 contains 17 residues. Findings and caveats of the study: Detection of GvH clones occurred in recipient marrow, and some had their first appearance in ileum or blood.

On this clone itself: Its antigen is undetermined.

Material: unstimulated CD4+ T cells sorted from spleen or lymph node cells, obtained before intestinal transplant. This sequence originates from a human donor who received an intestinal transplant. V gene TRBV7-2 combines with J gene TRBJ2-3; 13 bases map to TRBD2. This CDR3 reads CASSYGLAGVYADTQYF. CDR3 bases: TGTGCCAGCAGCTATGGACTAGCGGGGGTTTATGCAGATACGCAGTATTTT. The full variable domain, rest sourced from reference TRBV7-2 and TRBJ2-3, is GAGVSQSPSNKVTEKGKDVELRCDPISGHTALYWYRQSLGQGLEFLIYFQGNSAPDKSGLPSDRFSAERTGGSVSTLTIQRTQQEDSAVYLCASSYGLAGVYADTQYFGPGTRLTVL.